Listed here is a single TCR beta chain. Germline-derived CDR1 and CDR2 are MDHEN and SYDVKM. CDR3 size: 16 residues. J gave up 6 bases and V 6 bases, and 6 bases lay outside the gene matches. The entry originates in a study of T cells in Graves' hyperthyroidism and ophthalmopathy. RNA transcripts were the template for amplifying TCR beta CDR3 regions. A set of HTBI primers served as the primers for a first-round RT-PCR of the TCR CDR3. TCRdb analysed the multiplex PCR reads with MiXCR anew, one entry per CDR3 protein. The data contain around 400,000 distinct CDR3 sequences, approximately 16% of them singletons.

The sample comprised blood. The chain carries TRBV28 and TRBJ2-1, with 15 bases that match TRBD2. The TCR originated in an older woman with Graves' ophthalmopathy. Here the CDR3 reads CASSPGLAGGVNEQFF. In nucleotides, the CDR3 is TGTGCCAGCAGCCCTGGACTAGCGGGAGGGGTCAATGAGCAGTTCTTC.